This T cell receptor beta chain was found in a study of blood T cell repertoires in COVID-19. Study information: Italy, Spain and the United States were the sources of the convalescent and acute COVID-19 samples.

Data came from immunoSEQ multiplex PCR; TCRdb stores just in-frame clones and leaves some out. The data contain around 30,000 clones, about four fifths of them singletons. Germline loops: CDR1 SGHAT, CDR2 FQNNGV. V shed 3 bases and J shed 6 bases, with 8 bases lying between them. The CDR3 is 12 amino acids. V and J are TRBV11-2 and TRBJ1-2; D not resolved. Sequencing used peripheral blood. This TCR came from a woman at least 80 years old with acute or convalescent COVID-19. The CDR3 loop reads CASSFQRDGYTF. CDR3 DNA sequence: TGTGCCAGCAGCTTCCAGAGGGATGGCTACACCTTC.